These 26 T cell receptor beta chains came from one sample sequenced in a study of CD8 T cells in Susac syndrome. An amount of RNA that ranged from roughly 0.45 to 1 ug was reverse transcribed with random hexamers. TCRdb used MiXCR to reprocess the immunoSEQ multiplex PCR reads, holding one entry per CDR3 protein. Among more than 200,000 distinct CDR3 sequences, approximately 94% were seen once, and the ten largest hold around 0.16%. The sequenced sample was CD4+ T cells from PBMCs. The receptors stem from a human donor with Susac syndrome.

CDR3 in DNA: TGTGCCACCAGCAGAGGCACAGGGAAAAAGCCCCAGCATTTT. It encodes CATSRGTGKKPQHF. V and J are TRBV15 and TRBJ1-5; D is perhaps TRBD1 (6 bases). CDR1 is LNHNV, CDR2 YYDKDF, per germline (reference sequence). CDR3 length: 14 residues. V dropped 1 base and J dropped 8 bases, with 12 bases sitting between them.

The J gene is TRBJ1-1, the V gene TRBV30; D perhaps matches TRBD1 (6 bases). The CDR3 consists of 14 residues. V was shortened by 4 bases and J by 4 bases, with 16 bases between the two germline ends. CDR1 GTSNPN and CDR2 SVGIG come from the germline V gene (reference sequence). The DNA for the CDR3 is TGTGCCTGGAAAGAATTGACAGGCGGCACTGAAGCTTTCTTT. Protein sequence: CAWKELTGGTEAFF.

This chain links TRBV5-1 with TRBJ2-2; tentative D call: TRBD2 (5 bases). The V and J ends lost 3 bases and 0 bases respectively, with 12 bases between them. Germline V gene lookup returns CDR1 SGHRS and CDR2 YFSETQ. CDR3 length: 16 residues. CDR3 in amino acids: CASSSGSASNTGELFF. Here the CDR3 DNA reads TGCGCCAGCAGCTCGGGATCGGCCTCGAACACCGGGGAGCTGTTTTTT. Supplemented by reference TRBV5-1 and TRBJ2-2, the full variable domain reads KAGVTQTPRYLIKTRGQQVTLSCSPISGHRSVSWYQQTPGQGLQFLFEYFSETQRNKGNFPGRFSGRQFSNSRSEMNVSTLELGDSALYLCASSSGSASNTGELFFGEGSRLTVL.

The chain carries TRBV6-5 and TRBJ1-1; 7 positions agree with TRBD1. CDR3 length: 15 amino acids. Germline V gives CDR1 MNHEY, CDR2 SVGAGI. V shed 0 bases and J 5 bases; nucleotides not matched to a gene: 6. The CDR3: CASSYSSTGRTEAFF. The DNA for the CDR3 is TGTGCCAGCAGTTACTCGTCGACAGGGAGGACTGAAGCTTTCTTT.

The rearrangement links TRBV2 to TRBJ2-7; D not resolved. The ends were cut back, 1 base at V and 8 bases at J, with 9 bases in the middle. Per the germline V gene, CDR1 is SNHLY and CDR2 is FYNNEI. This CDR3 spans 12 amino acids. CDR3 nucleotide sequence: TGTGCCAGCAGTGAAGTCCCCTTGAAGCAGTACTTC. As protein: CASSEVPLKQYF. Together with reference TRBV2 and TRBJ2-7, the CDR3 gives the full variable domain: EPEVTQTPSHQVTQMGQEVILRCVPISNHLYFYWYRQILGQKVEFLVSFYNNEISEKSEIFDDQFSVERPDGSNFTLKIRSTKLEDSAMYFCASSEVPLKQYFGPGTRLTVT.

This clonotype is a singleton in its sample. This chain uses TRBV6-1 with TRBJ2-3; D might be TRBD1 (6 bases). The length of the CDR3 is 17 residues. Trimming removed 7 bases at V and 1 base at J, with 21 bases between. Germline CDR1 MNHNS, CDR2 SASEGT. Here the CDR3 reads CASTQPTRGRGTDTQYF. The CDR3 DNA follows: TGTGCCAGCACCCAACCGACCAGGGGCCGGGGCACAGATACGCAGTATTTT.

The CDR3 coding sequence is TGTGCCAGTAGCCTTAGTTTCACAGATACGCAGTATTTT. This codes for CASSLSFTDTQYF. The V call is TRBV19, the J call TRBJ2-3, with no clear D. Germline loops: CDR1 LNHDA, CDR2 SQIVND (reference sequence). The CDR3 consists of 13 residues. V was trimmed by 6 bases and J by 2 bases, leaving 9 bases between them.

V gene TRBV29-1 combines with J gene TRBJ1-3; 9 bases map to TRBD1. Germline CDR1 is SQVTM and CDR2 is ANQGSEA. This CDR3 is 14 amino acids long. V shed 6 bases and J 4 bases; nucleotides not matched to a gene: 7. CDR3 loop: CSVEQGAEGNTIYF. CDR3 sequence (DNA): TGCAGCGTCGAACAGGGGGCGGAAGGAAACACCATATATTTT.

This rearrangement joins TRBV4-2 to TRBJ2-3; 10 bases are a match to TRBD2. The V gene's germline CDR1 is LGHNA and CDR2 YNFKEQ. V dropped 0 bases and J dropped 1; count of bases not matched to a gene: 4. The CDR3 totals 17 residues. The CDR3 DNA follows: TGTGCCAGCAGCCAAGATATAGCGGGGGGCCGCACAGATACGCAGTATTTT. It specifies CASSQDIAGGRTDTQYF.

The chain links TRBV10-3 to TRBJ2-1, with D possibly TRBD1 on 6 matching bases. Germline lookup yields CDR1 ENHRY and CDR2 SYGVKD. CDR3 length equals 13 residues. V was clipped by 8 bases and J by 5 bases, with 13 bases between them. The DNA of the CDR3 is TGTGCCATCCAGGGGTTACGGGACAATGAGCAGTTCTTC. Translation: CAIQGLRDNEQFF.

The chain has TRBV10-3 and TRBJ2-1, with 9 nucleotides matching TRBD2. This CDR3 is built from 16 residues. Per germline, CDR1 ENHRY and CDR2 SYGVKD. V dropped 4 bases and J dropped 4; count of bases not matched to a gene: 8. CDR3 residues: CAISGRASGEYNEQFF. CDR3 nucleotides: TGTGCCATCAGTGGCCGGGCTAGCGGGGAATACAATGAGCAGTTCTTC.

This clonotype was found once. This chain uses TRBV3-1 with TRBJ1-2; no firm D call. This CDR3 has 18 residues. V was pared by 0 bases and J by 0 bases, with 17 bases between. Germline CDR1 reads LGHDT; CDR2 reads YNNKEL (reference sequence). CDR3 nucleotide sequence: TGTGCCAGCAGCCAAGATAGTACTGGACGGAACCCTAACTATGGCTACACCTTC. Its translation: CASSQDSTGRNPNYGYTF.

The CDR3 nucleotides are TGTGCCTGGAGTCCTGGGGTCCCAGCAGCCACTGGCTACACCTTC. Its translation: CAWSPGVPAATGYTF. J is TRBJ1-2 and V is TRBV30; D is uncertain. This CDR3 comprises 15 residues. Trimming stripped 2 bases from V and 7 bases from J, with 20 bases between. Germline CDR1 reads GTSNPN; CDR2 reads SVGIG (reference sequence).

The chain employs TRBV20-1 and TRBJ1-5; weak D call: TRBD1 (6 bases). CDR1 is DFQATT, CDR2 SNEGSKA, per germline (reference sequence). The V end was cut by 2 bases, the J end by 5 bases, with 16 bases between. The CDR3 is 15 amino acids. CDR3 nucleotide sequence: TGCAGTGCTAGAAGCTCAGGGGTTTCGGATCAGCCCCAGCATTTT. Translated, it gives CSARSSGVSDQPQHF.

This clonotype was counted only a few times. The rearrangement uses TRBV3-1 and TRBJ2-7; D is uncertain. The V gene lost 1 base and the J gene lost 2 bases, with 9 bases spanning the gap. The CDR3 runs to 14 residues. CDR1 and CDR2 from the germline V gene are LGHDT and YNNKEL (reference sequence). CDR3 amino acids: CASSQAPGPYEQYF. CDR3 in DNA: TGTGCCAGCAGCCAAGCTCCGGGCCCCTACGAGCAGTACTTC.

This clonotype was found a few times. The V gene is TRBV25-1, the J gene TRBJ2-7, with D unresolved. This CDR3 is 16 amino acids long. CDR1 is MGHDK and CDR2 is SYGVNS in the germline V gene. V lost 1 base and J 1 base, leaving 14 bases between the germline ends. The CDR3: CASSELSGDRSYEQYF. The CDR3 region has the DNA TGTGCCAGCAGTGAATTGTCTGGAGACCGATCCTACGAGCAGTACTTC.

The chain couples TRBV5-1 to TRBJ1-1; possible D gene TRBD1, 6 bases. Germline lookup yields CDR1 SGHRS and CDR2 YFSETQ. Trimming cost V 4 bases and J 8 bases, with 12 bases left between them. This CDR3 is built from 12 residues. The CDR3 DNA reads TGCGCCAGCAGCCCGACAGGCGCAGAAGCTTTCTTT. Its translation: CASSPTGAEAFF. Drawing the rest from reference TRBV5-1 and TRBJ1-1, the complete variable domain is KAGVTQTPRYLIKTRGQQVTLSCSPISGHRSVSWYQQTPGQGLQFLFEYFSETQRNKGNFPGRFSGRQFSNSRSEMNVSTLELGDSALYLCASSPTGAEAFFGQGTRLTVV.

The chain links TRBV4-3 to TRBJ2-3; 7 nucleotides agree with TRBD1. Looked up from germline, CDR1 is LGHNA and CDR2 is YSLEER. V gave up 0 bases and J gave up 2 bases; unmatched junction bases: 8. The CDR3 extends over 17 amino acids. CDR3 nucleotide sequence: TGCGCCAGCAGCCAAGAAGGGGGCAGGGAACACACAGATACGCAGTATTTT. This encodes CASSQEGGREHTDTQYF.

This clonotype was detected a few times. The gene calls are TRBV27 and TRBJ1-2; 7 nucleotides line up with TRBD1. After removal of 5 bases from V and 4 bases from J, the junction contained 1 base not matched to a gene. This CDR3 is 12 amino acids long. CDR1 and CDR2 (germline): MNHEY, SMNVEV (reference sequence). CDR3 nucleotides: TGTGCCAGCAGTGACAGGGTCTATGGCTACACCTTC. Protein sequence: CASSDRVYGYTF.

The chain has TRBV15 and TRBJ1-4; unclear D gene. Trimming cost V 8 bases and J 3 bases, with 10 bases left between them. Germline V gene sequence: CDR1 LNHNV, CDR2 YYDKDF (reference sequence). The CDR3 runs to 13 residues. The CDR3 DNA follows: TGTGCCACCCCTGGGGAAGCTAATGAAAAACTGTTTTTT. It encodes CATPGEANEKLFF.

The chain has TRBV4-1 and TRBJ1-3; D remains ambiguous. V was cut by 0 bases and J by 4 bases, with 19 bases left in between. CDR3 length equals 18 residues. CDR1 is MGHRA, CDR2 YSYEKL, per germline. CDR3 in amino acids: CASSQDESRYTPGNTIYF. CDR3 nucleotides: TGCGCCAGCAGCCAAGATGAGAGCAGGTACACCCCAGGAAACACCATATATTTT.

The chain combines TRBV20-1 with TRBJ2-5; D gene ambiguous. Deletions cut 5 bases from V and 4 bases from J, with 14 bases between. CDR3 size: 13 residues. Germline V lookup: CDR1 DFQATT, CDR2 SNEGSKA (reference sequence). CDR3 DNA sequence: TGCAGTGCTCTCGGACCCCCTACAGAGACCCAGTACTTC. Translation gives CSALGPPTETQYF.

The V gene is TRBV12-3 or TRBV12-4, the J gene TRBJ2-7; 7 bases align to TRBD2. There are 14 residues in the CDR3. The V and J ends lost 2 bases and 6 bases, in that order; junction bases with no gene match: 7. The CDR3 bases are TGTGCCAGCAGTTTATTGCCCGGCGGGGGCGAGCAGTACTTC. This encodes CASSLLPGGGEQYF.

This clonotype was seen a handful of times. One junction end does not reproduce the germline sequence, and a read error may be involved. This rearrangement joins TRBV11-2 to TRBJ2-2; tentative D call: TRBD2 (5 bases). The CDR3 runs 15 residues. Per germline, CDR1 SGHAT and CDR2 FQNNGV. CDR3 loop: CASSLDGGYTGELFF. The CDR3 bases are TGTGCCAGCAGCCTAGACGGAGGCTACACCGGGGAGCTGTTTTTT.

In this sample, this clonotype turned up once. This sequence joins TRBV25-1 and TRBJ2-1; unclear D gene. CDR1 and CDR2 from the germline V gene are MGHDK and SYGVNS. V was shortened by 4 bases and J by 7 bases, with 8 bases between the two germline ends. The CDR3 spans 12 residues. CDR3 sequence: CASSGPWNEQFF. CDR3 sequence (DNA): TGTGCCAGCAGTGGGCCATGGAATGAGCAGTTCTTC.

This clonotype has a single count. This sequence joins TRBV7-9 and TRBJ2-3; D not resolved. CDR1 and CDR2 from the germline V gene are SEHNR and FQNEAQ (reference sequence). The CDR3 has 13 amino acids. V lost 5 bases to trimming and J lost 2 bases, with 8 bases between them. CDR3 loop: CASSPSLTDTQYF. CDR3 sequence (DNA): TGTGCCAGCAGCCCGAGCCTCACAGATACGCAGTATTTT.